This entry is about one TCR beta chain. These data are taken from a study of blood T cell repertoires in COVID-19. Individuals drawn from 24 US areas were about 18 to 95 years old. The study counted Cohort 3 donors as recovered given two negative PCRs, clearance, or symptom resolution. Trimming removed 5 bases at V and 3 bases at J, with 11 bases between. The CDR3 length is 13 residues. Germline V gives CDR1 MDHEN, CDR2 SYDVKM. Authors' analysis steps: Counts of nucleated cells, estimated from reference gene primer amplification, were obtained. Generated by immunoSEQ multiplex PCR, the TCRdb table keeps only in-frame clones and is missing some. V, J and clone size were drawn from that table, and D and trimming were deduced from the DNA. Found here are 250,000 to 350,000 clones, around 90% of them singletons; the top ten hold roughly 6.3%.

The clonotype comes from a woman aged 40 to 49 who had recovered from COVID-19. Sequencing was performed on PBMCs or T cells enriched from blood (not recorded which). J is TRBJ2-7 and V is TRBV28; D not certain. DNA of the CDR3: TGTGCCAGCAGTCCCCGTAACTACTACGAGCAGTACTTC. Translation: CASSPRNYYEQYF. Supplemented by reference TRBV28 and TRBJ2-7, the full variable domain reads DVKVTQSSRYLVKRTGEKVFLECVQDMDHENMFWYRQDPGLGLRLIYFSYDVKMKEKGDIPEGYSVSREKKERFSLILESASTNQTSMYLCASSPRNYYEQYFGPGTRLTVT.